Below, 15 T cell receptor beta chains from the same sample are listed, as sequenced in a study of blood T cell repertoires in COVID-19. Assay used: immunoSEQ multiplex PCR; TCRdb lists only in-frame clones, some missing. The sample includes some 200,000 clones, 80% seen only once; the top ten take approximately 7.4%. The sequenced sample was PBMCs or T cells enriched from blood (not recorded which). The receptors here all came from a woman aged 40 to 55 with acute COVID-19.

This chain links TRBV30 with TRBJ1-1; possible D gene TRBD1, 6 bases. Germline V gene sequence: CDR1 GTSNPN, CDR2 SVGIG (reference sequence). Trimming cost V 6 bases and J 11 bases, with 22 bases left between them. CDR3 length: 13 amino acids. The CDR3 sequence: CACPGQGRIEAFF. The CDR3 DNA reads TGTGCCTGCCCGGGGCAGGGGCGAATTGAGGCTTTCTTT.

This clone was counted many times. This chain uses TRBV3-1 (or the pseudogene TRBV3-2) with TRBJ2-5; a possible D gene is TRBD2 (6 bases). In germline, CDR1 is LGHDT, CDR2 YNNKEL (reference sequence). The V gene lost 2 bases and the J gene lost 4 bases, with 14 bases spanning the gap. This CDR3 is 15 amino acids long. CDR3 sequence reads: CASSQRRGRGETQYF. The CDR3 DNA reads as TGTGCCAGCAGCCAAAGGAGGGGAAGAGGAGAGACCCAGTACTTC.

CDR3 in DNA: TGTGCCAGCTCAGCCATACAGGGAAATCAGCCCCAGCATTTT. Translation gives CASSAIQGNQPQHF. This chain uses TRBV18 with TRBJ1-5; D is possibly TRBD1 (6 bases). V was clipped by 5 bases and J by 4 bases, with 12 bases between them. The CDR3 contains 14 residues. Per the germline V gene, CDR1 is KGHSH and CDR2 is LQKENI.

The rearrangement links TRBV7-9 to TRBJ2-7, with a weak D call TRBD1 (5 bases). The V and J ends lost 4 bases and 5 bases respectively, with 9 bases between them. This CDR3 comprises 12 residues. Per the germline V gene, CDR1 is SEHNR and CDR2 is FQNEAQ (reference sequence). CDR3 DNA sequence: TGTGCCAGCAGCTCTCTCAGGGACGAGCAGTACTTC. Its translation is CASSSLRDEQYF.

The chain uses TRBV6-2 or TRBV6-3 and TRBJ2-7; 7 bases match TRBD1. Germline trimming cut 6 bases from V and 3 bases from J; bases unmatched to any gene: 14. Germline V lookup: CDR1 MNHEY, CDR2 SVGEGT. This CDR3 has 16 residues. CDR3 region: CASSKRGDRANYEQYF. In DNA, the CDR3 is TGTGCCAGCAGCAAAAGGGGCGACAGGGCCAACTACGAGCAGTACTTC.

This rearrangement joins TRBV6-5 to TRBJ1-4, with 7 bases that match TRBD1. The CDR3 sequence is 15 residues long. V was pared by 5 bases and J by 4 bases, with 7 bases of the junction left unmatched. Germline V gene lookup returns CDR1 MNHEY and CDR2 SVGAGI. The CDR3 nucleotides are TGTGCCAGCAGTACAAGACAGGGTCGTAATGAAAAACTGTTTTTT. Translated: CASSTRQGRNEKLFF.

This chain uses TRBV7-3 with TRBJ2-3; TRBD2 matches at 9 bases. Losses at the gene ends were 5 bases for V and 1 base for J; bases not matched to a gene: 7. The CDR3 spans 16 residues. Germline CDR1 and CDR2: SGHTA and FQGTGA. The chain's CDR3 is CASSRKTSGRTDTQYF. The CDR3 DNA is TGTGCCAGCAGCCGTAAGACTAGCGGACGCACAGATACGCAGTATTTT. Variable domain in full (rest from reference TRBV7-3 and TRBJ2-3): GAGVSQTPSNKVTEKGKYVELRCDPISGHTALYWYRQSLGQGPEFLIYFQGTGAADDSGLPNDRFFAVRPEGSVSTLKIQRTERGDSAVYLCASSRKTSGRTDTQYFGPGTRLTVL.

The chain carries TRBV5-6 and TRBJ2-7, with 9 bases identical to TRBD1. The CDR3 runs to 15 residues. Germline V gene sequence: CDR1 SGHDT, CDR2 YYEEEE. The J segment lost 7 bases and the V segment lost 4 bases, leaving 12 bases of the junction unmatched. CDR3 in DNA: TGTGCCAGCAGCCGGACAGGGGTTGGGAGGGGGGAGCAGTACTTC. It is translated as CASSRTGVGRGEQYF.

The chain is built from TRBV6-4 and TRBJ1-1; D ambiguous. V lost 4 bases and J lost 1, with 7 bases in between. This CDR3 region has 13 residues. Germline V CDR1 and CDR2: MRHNA, SNTAGT. This chain's CDR3 is CASSVEGNTEAFF. The DNA for the CDR3 is TGTGCCAGCAGTGTGGAGGGGAACACTGAAGCTTTCTTT.

V is TRBV7-2 and J is TRBJ1-6; D not certain. This CDR3 is built from 15 residues. V dropped 5 bases and J dropped 7 bases, with 15 bases sitting between them. CDR1 and CDR2 (germline): SGHTA, FQGNSA. For the CDR3, the DNA is TGTGCCAGCAGCCCGAGCTTGGTGGAGAATTCACCCCTCCACTTT. Its protein product is CASSPSLVENSPLHF.

This clone was recorded once. This CDR3 is CASSRKISENTIYF. The CDR3 DNA is TGTGCCAGCAGTCGAAAAATTTCCGAGAACACCATATATTTT. The V call is TRBV6-6, the J call TRBJ1-3; unclear D gene. This CDR3 is 14 amino acids long. CDR1 and CDR2 (germline): MNHNY, SVGAGI (reference sequence). V lost 5 bases to trimming and J lost 7 bases, with 15 bases between them.

The V and J genes are TRBV11-2 and TRBJ2-5; D is perhaps TRBD1 (5 bases). The CDR3 is 13 amino acids. The ends were cut back, 3 bases at V and 4 bases at J, with 9 bases in the middle. Germline-derived CDR1 and CDR2 are SGHAT and FQNNGV. The CDR3 protein is CASSLSRVETQYF. The CDR3 DNA sequence: TGTGCCAGCAGCTTGAGCAGGGTAGAGACCCAGTACTTC.

This clone was counted between two and nine times. V and J are TRBV7-9 and TRBJ1-2; 7 bases map to TRBD1. Looked up from germline, CDR1 is SEHNR and CDR2 is FQNEAQ (reference sequence). The V and J ends lost 3 bases and 3 bases, in that order; junction bases with no gene match: 7. CDR3 length: 15 residues. The CDR3 sequence: CASSFRGQVDYGYTF. The DNA of the CDR3 is TGTGCCAGCAGCTTTAGGGGGCAGGTTGACTATGGCTACACCTTC.

This clone was counted a few times. The chain recombines TRBV6-2 or TRBV6-3 with TRBJ1-4; D is ambiguous. The CDR3 sequence is 12 residues long. V lost 4 bases and J lost 6, with 6 bases in between. Germline V CDR1 and CDR2: MNHEY, SVGEGT. The DNA for the CDR3 is TGTGCCAGCAGTTGGCCCCATGAAAAACTGTTTTTT. Amino acids: CASSWPHEKLFF.

The chain carries TRBV5-1 and TRBJ2-3, with 7 bases fitting TRBD1. V dropped 0 bases and J dropped 4; count of bases not matched to a gene: 2. The CDR3 extends over 14 amino acids. From germline, CDR1 is SGHRS and CDR2 YFSETQ. CDR3 DNA sequence: TGCGCCAGCAGCTTGGGCGACAGGGCAGATACGCAGTATTTT. Encoded protein: CASSLGDRADTQYF.